These 23 T cell receptor beta chains were sequenced from one sample in a study of tumor-infiltrating lymphocytes in primary liver carcinoma (TCRdb year 2017). Instrument used: Illumina HiSeq 2500. Starting from about 550 ng total RNA, TCRbeta-specific cDNA was produced by reverse transcription with a constant-region primer and ProtoScript II reverse transcriptase. Three nested multiplex PCR rounds, following a slightly modified ARM-PCR procedure, were used to build the TCRbeta libraries. Each of the first two PCR rounds ran for 9 to 10 cycles using multiplex TRBV1-TRBV30 forward primers together with a Cbeta reverse primer. TCRdb took the public reads, trimmed them with fastp at Q25, ran MiXCR for clone calling and kept in-frame beta chains. All rows with the same CDR3 protein become a single entry with the most common DNA and genes. Recorded for this sample are fewer than 400,000 distinct CDR3 sequences; over 55% of them occurred a single time. The ten largest clonotypes hold approximately 9.4% of the sample.

TRIzol reagent was used to extract blood RNA from unsorted whole blood, while the DNeasy Blood & Tissue kit provided the germline DNA. Sample: peripheral blood. The receptors were gathered from a man in his forties with primary liver carcinoma and hepatitis B virus infection.

This clonotype was detected many times. This rearrangement joins TRBV4-1 to TRBJ2-7, with 10 positions matching TRBD2. The CDR3 spans 15 residues. V lost 4 bases to trimming and J lost 3 bases; unmatched junction nucleotides: 6. The germline V gene encodes CDR1 MGHRA and CDR2 YSYEKL. The CDR3 DNA follows: TGCGCCAGCAGCCTAGCGGGAGGCCGATTCTACGAGCAGTACTTC. It yields the protein CASSLAGGRFYEQYF.

The chain couples TRBV19 to TRBJ2-2, with 9 bases fitting TRBD2. V lost 7 bases to trimming and J lost 5 bases; unmatched junction nucleotides: 8. This CDR3 is built from 15 residues. Germline loops: CDR1 LNHDA, CDR2 SQIVND (reference sequence). The CDR3 coding sequence is TGTGCCAGTAATATGAACCTAGCGGGAACCGGGGAGCTGTTTTTT. Translation gives CASNMNLAGTGELFF.

In regard to this clonotype: The CDR3 ends on some other residue instead of the conserved phenylalanine or tryptophan, so this is likely a read error. DNA of the CDR3: TGTGCCAGCACCTTATCTCTCCAAGAGACCCAGTACTTA. As protein: CASTLSLQETQYL. The V gene is TRBV11-1, the J gene TRBJ2-5; D is unclear. The germline gives CDR1 SGHAT, CDR2 FQDESV (reference sequence). CDR3 length: 13 amino acids.

On this clonotype: At one boundary the junction diverges from the germline segment, which might be a read error. The V and J genes are TRBV11-1 and TRBJ2-1; D ambiguous. This CDR3 spans 15 amino acids. CDR1 and CDR2 (germline): SGHAT, FQDESV (reference sequence). CDR3 sequence reads: CGNSRRSSSYNGQFF. The CDR3 DNA is TGTGGCAACAGCCGCCGCTCTAGTTCCTACAATGGGCAGTTCTTC. Complete variable domain (other parts from reference TRBV11-1 and TRBJ2-1): EAEVAQSPRYKITEKSQAVAFWCDPISGHATLYWYRQILGQGPELLVQFQDESVVDDSQLPKDRFSAERLKGVDSTLKIQPAELGDSAMYLCGNSRRSSSYNGQFFGPGTRLTVL.

J is TRBJ2-1 and V is TRBV5-8, with 9 bases lining up with TRBD1. The CDR3 has 15 amino acids. The germline V gene encodes CDR1 SGHTS and CDR2 YDEGEE. V dropped 4 bases and J dropped 3; count of bases not matched to a gene: 5. The CDR3 protein is CASSPDRGIYNEQFF. The CDR3 region has the DNA TGTGCCAGCAGCCCGGACAGGGGAATCTACAATGAGCAGTTCTTC.

This clonotype was detected a few times. The rearrangement joins TRBV5-6 to TRBJ2-3, with 8 bases identical to TRBD2. The CDR3 covers 16 residues. The germline V gene encodes CDR1 SGHDT and CDR2 YYEEEE. The J segment lost 0 bases and the V segment lost 0 bases, leaving 3 bases of the junction unmatched. The CDR3 DNA reads TGTGCCAGCAGCTTGGGTCCGGGAGGGAGCACAGATACGCAGTATTTT. Translated: CASSLGPGGSTDTQYF.

CDR3 sequence (DNA): TGCGCCAGCAGCCTCGGGTCTAGCGGGAGGGCCACAGATACGCAGTATTTT. Its translation: CASSLGSSGRATDTQYF. The chain recombines TRBV4-3 with TRBJ2-3; 12 nucleotides match TRBD2. Germline V gene lookup returns CDR1 LGHNA and CDR2 YSLEER. The CDR3 is 17 amino acids. V lost 4 bases to trimming and J lost 2 bases; unmatched junction nucleotides: 7.

This clonotype showed up many times. The chain joins TRBV12-3 or TRBV12-4 to TRBJ2-7; TRBD1 might be the D (6 bases). Trimming shortened V by 6 bases and J by 6 bases, and 15 bases separated the two germline ends. This CDR3 is 13 amino acids long. Written as DNA, the CDR3 is TGTGCCAGCAGCAATCTGCAGGGGTCCGAGCAGTACTTC. Translation: CASSNLQGSEQYF.

This clonotype was recorded at least ten times. V and J are TRBV10-3 and TRBJ2-7; TRBD1 or TRBD2 may be the D gene (7 bases each). Germline V gives CDR1 ENHRY, CDR2 SYGVKD. The CDR3 sequence is 14 residues long. Trimming stripped 6 bases from V and 7 bases from J, with 19 bases between. The CDR3 reads CAIRPGGASGEQYF. CDR3 DNA: TGTGCCATCAGGCCAGGGGGGGCCTCCGGAGAGCAGTACTTC.

A remark on this clonotype: Its ends do not fully match the called genes, so a read error is possible. The chain couples TRBV6-2 or TRBV6-3 to TRBJ2-1, with TRBD2 matching 10 bases. Germline loops: CDR1 MNHEY, CDR2 SVGEGT. The CDR3 is 15 residues long. In DNA, the CDR3 is TGTGCCAGCAGAGGACTAGCGGACTCCTACAGTGAGCAGTTCTTC. This gives the protein CASRGLADSYSEQFF.

In the case of this clonotype: This sequence may be a read error, since a much larger clone differs from it by one base. The rearrangement uses TRBV11-2 and TRBJ1-1; no clear D gene. This CDR3 has 13 amino acids. Germline lookup yields CDR1 SGHAT and CDR2 FQNNGV. The CDR3 nucleotides are TGTGCCGGCAGCCCAAGGGCCAATTTAGAAGCTTTCTTT. This encodes CAGSPRANLEAFF.

At least ten counts were recorded for this clonotype. The chain carries TRBV29-1 and TRBJ1-1, with 7 bases fitting TRBD1. CDR1 SQVTM and CDR2 ANQGSEA come from the germline V gene. V was clipped by 6 bases and J by 7 bases; unmatched bases: 14. CDR3 length: 14 amino acids. DNA of the CDR3: TGCAGCGTGGGGACAGAGAAGGGTTATGATGAAGCTTTCTTT. The encoded protein is CSVGTEKGYDEAFF. The full variable domain, in which reference TRBV29-1 and TRBJ1-1 provide the parts outside the CDR3, is SAVISQKPSRDICQRGTSLTIQCQVDSQVTMMFWYRQQPGQSLTLIATANQGSEATYESGFVIDKFPISRPNLTFSTLTVSNMSPEDSSIYLCSVGTEKGYDEAFFGQGTRLTVV.

This clonotype was observed many times. The chain combines TRBV10-3 with TRBJ2-5; D is uncertain. The CDR3 loop spans 14 amino acids. The V end lost 6 bases, the J end lost 0 bases, and 11 bases lay between the germline ends. The V gene's germline CDR1 is ENHRY and CDR2 SYGVKD. CDR3 sequence: CAIRALWDQETQYF. The CDR3 nucleotides are TGTGCCATCAGGGCGCTCTGGGACCAAGAGACCCAGTACTTC.

This clonotype was seen many times. This sequence joins TRBV6-5 and TRBJ1-5, with TRBD1 matching 7 bases. With 4 bases clipped from V and 3 bases from J, the junction kept 3 bases outside the gene matches. The CDR3 is 14 amino acids. Germline-derived CDR1 and CDR2 are MNHEY and SVGAGI. The CDR3 DNA follows: TGTGCCAGCAGTTCGGGACAGTACAATCAGCCCCAGCATTTT. It codes for CASSSGQYNQPQHF.

This chain uses TRBV6-1 with TRBJ2-7; TRBD2 is a possible D gene (5 bases). The germline V and J ends were trimmed by 6 bases and 4 bases, with 16 bases remaining between them. There are 14 residues in the CDR3. Germline V gene lookup returns CDR1 MNHNS and CDR2 SASEGT. This CDR3 is CASRSLEGVYEQYF. CDR3 coding DNA: TGTGCCAGCAGGTCGCTAGAGGGAGTGTACGAGCAGTACTTC.

Concerning this clonotype itself: This sequence may be a read error, since a much larger clone differs from it by one base. The V gene is TRBV6-1, the J gene TRBJ2-1, with unresolved D. CDR3 length: 12 residues. Germline CDR1 MNHNS, CDR2 SASEGT. CDR3 nucleotides: TGTGCCAGCAGTGTCGGTCCCAATGAGCGGTTCTTC. Its translation: CASSVGPNERFF.

Regarding this clonotype: This CDR3 is missing its conserved last phenylalanine or tryptophan, likely due to a read error. The chain is built from TRBV29-1 and TRBJ2-3; 8 nucleotides match TRBD1. Germline V gene lookup returns CDR1 SQVTM and CDR2 ANQGSEA. The CDR3 totals 14 residues. With V trimmed by 5 bases and J by 4 bases, 8 bases remained unmatched. CDR3 sequence (DNA): TGCAGCGTTTCCGGGACAGGAGCGTCAGATACGCAGTATTCT. It translates to CSVSGTGASDTQYS.

A note on this clonotype: One junction end disagrees with the germline gene, perhaps due to a read error. The rearrangement uses TRBV5-4 and TRBJ1-1, with 7 bases matching TRBD1. The CDR3 runs to 13 residues. Germline-derived CDR1 and CDR2 are SGHNT and YYREEE (reference sequence). DNA for the CDR3: TGTGTCAGCAGCTCGAACCGACAGGGTGAAGCTTTCTTT. Protein: CVSSSNRQGEAFF.

The CDR3: CSSSQDSGSYNEQFF. The CDR3 DNA sequence: TGCTCTAGCAGCCAAGATTCGGGCTCCTACAATGAGCAGTTCTTC. The chain couples TRBV4-3 to TRBJ2-1; the D gene is possibly TRBD2 (5 bases). The CDR3 length is 15 residues. Germline CDR1 and CDR2: LGHNA and YSLEER.

Concerning this clonotype: At one end, the junction sequence differs from germline, possibly due to a read error. This chain links TRBV5-4 with TRBJ2-1; D call uncertain. CDR1 and CDR2 (germline): SGHNT, YYREEE (reference sequence). This CDR3 comprises 15 residues. DNA of the CDR3: TGTGCCAGCAGCTTGGCCGCAGGCTCCTACCATGAGCAGTTCTTC. It yields the protein CASSLAAGSYHEQFF.

This rearrangement joins TRBV11-2 to TRBJ2-6, with no clear D. In germline, CDR1 is SGHAT, CDR2 FQNNGV. V was trimmed by 5 bases and J by 3 bases, leaving 8 bases between them. The CDR3 has 14 amino acids. The CDR3 spells CASSGNRGANVLTF. The CDR3 bases are TGTGCCAGCAGCGGGAATCGTGGGGCCAACGTCCTGACTTTC.

In this sample, this clonotype turned up many times. The chain employs TRBV6-1 and TRBJ2-3, with a possible D match to TRBD2 (5 bases). V shed 0 bases and J shed 1 base, with 5 bases lying between them. CDR3 length: 14 amino acids. The germline gives CDR1 MNHNS, CDR2 SASEGT. CDR3 sequence reads: CASSEARGTDTQYF. Written as DNA, the CDR3 is TGTGCCAGCAGTGAAGCGCGGGGCACAGATACGCAGTATTTT.

This clonotype has a handful of counts. J is TRBJ2-7 and V is TRBV28; 10 bases fit TRBD1. The J segment lost 3 bases and the V segment lost 3 bases, leaving 5 bases of the junction unmatched. The CDR3 runs 15 residues. CDR1 and CDR2 (germline): MDHEN, SYDVKM. The CDR3 region is CASSFSGQGIYEQYF. The CDR3 bases are TGTGCCAGCAGTTTTTCGGGACAGGGGATCTACGAGCAGTACTTC.